Listed here are 27 T cell receptor beta chains from one sample, sequenced in a study of T cell repertoires in cytomegalovirus infection. MiXCR, run by TCRdb on the reads, gives a single entry per CDR3 protein. The table records approximately 470,000 distinct CDR3 sequences, about 44% of them present only once. Their specific antigens are unknown. The specimen comprised cultured PBMCs, sampled from culture after CMV antigen stimulation. The source of these receptors is a human donor in good health (CMV status not recorded). Some clones in this sample may be carry-over from other donors' samples.

This clonotype appeared many times. V and J are TRBV7-9 and TRBJ2-1; 15 bases align to TRBD2. J gave up 7 bases and V 2 bases, and 9 bases lay outside the gene matches. Germline loops: CDR1 SEHNR, CDR2 FQNEAQ (reference sequence). The CDR3 is made up of 18 amino acids. The CDR3 region is CASSLRGLAGGPVNEQFF. CDR3 sequence (DNA): TGTGCCAGCAGCTTACGAGGACTAGCGGGAGGGCCAGTAAATGAGCAGTTCTTC.

The sample holds many counts of this clonotype. The CDR3 is CASSSRHYPPYEQYF. CDR3 DNA sequence: TGTGCCAGCAGCTCCAGACACTACCCCCCCTACGAGCAGTACTTC. The chain carries TRBV7-2 and TRBJ2-7, with D unresolved. Trimming stripped 4 bases from V and 2 bases from J, with 15 bases between. This CDR3 region has 15 residues. Germline V gene data show CDR1 as SGHTA and CDR2 as FQGNSA.

This clonotype occurred a few times. The gene calls are TRBV7-2 and TRBJ2-1; 8 bases map to TRBD2. Germline lookup yields CDR1 SGHTA and CDR2 FQGNSA. The trim removed 5 bases at V and 5 bases at J, leaving 8 bases unmatched. The CDR3 is 15 amino acids. The CDR3 DNA sequence: TGTGCCAGCAGCCCCCGGGGGGGCGTTAACAATGAGCAGTTCTTC. It encodes CASSPRGGVNNEQFF. The entire variable domain, with the rest obtained from reference TRBV7-2 and TRBJ2-1, is as follows: GAGVSQSPSNKVTEKGKDVELRCDPISGHTALYWYRQSLGQGLEFLIYFQGNSAPDKSGLPSDRFSAERTGGSVSTLTIQRTQQEDSAVYLCASSPRGGVNNEQFFGPGTRLTVL.

The table lists this clonotype with a few counts. V usage is TRBV28 and J usage is TRBJ2-3; D is perhaps TRBD2 (5 bases). Deletions cut 2 bases from V and 4 bases from J, with 7 bases between. CDR3 size: 13 residues. Germline CDR1 is MDHEN and CDR2 is SYDVKM. The CDR3 DNA reads TGTGCCAGCAGTTTAGCTAGCCCAGATACGCAGTATTTT. Translated, it gives CASSLASPDTQYF.

This clonotype appeared once. The chain combines TRBV27 with TRBJ2-7; 8 nucleotides match TRBD1. Germline V gene lookup returns CDR1 MNHEY and CDR2 SMNVEV (reference sequence). This CDR3 has 13 residues. V shed 5 bases and J 7 bases; nucleotides not matched to a gene: 7. CDR3 nucleotide sequence: TGTGCCAGCAGTGCCAGGGGGCTTTGGGAGCAGTACTTC. It is translated as CASSARGLWEQYF.

V is TRBV6-6 and J is TRBJ2-7, with D perhaps TRBD1 or TRBD2 (5 bases each). Trimming stripped 2 bases from V and 0 bases from J, with 17 bases between. The V gene's germline CDR1 is MNHNY and CDR2 SVGAGI (reference sequence). The CDR3 sequence is 17 residues long. CDR3 amino acids: CASSYHPGRNPSYEQYF. For the CDR3, the DNA is TGTGCCAGCAGTTACCATCCGGGGCGCAACCCCTCCTACGAGCAGTACTTC.

J is TRBJ2-3 and V is TRBV2, with 7 bases that match TRBD2. The CDR3 runs 15 residues. With 4 bases clipped from V and 1 base from J, the junction kept 5 bases outside the gene matches. The germline V gene encodes CDR1 SNHLY and CDR2 FYNNEI. The CDR3 protein is CASSARSGGTDTQYF. In nucleotides, the CDR3 is TGTGCCAGCAGTGCTAGGAGCGGGGGCACAGATACGCAGTATTTT.

This clonotype occurred a few times. For the CDR3, the DNA is TGTGCCAGCAGCTTAGTGTCGCCTGCTGGCTACACCTTC. It translates to CASSLVSPAGYTF. The chain recombines TRBV7-2 with TRBJ1-2, with D unresolved. V lost 1 base to trimming and J lost 7 bases, with 10 bases between them. In germline, CDR1 is SGHTA, CDR2 FQGNSA. The CDR3 sequence is 13 residues long.

The gene calls are TRBV4-1 and TRBJ2-2; 7 bases map to TRBD1. Germline trimming cut 0 bases from V and 0 bases from J; bases unmatched to any gene: 4. Germline CDR1 MGHRA, CDR2 YSYEKL. The CDR3 is made up of 17 amino acids. The DNA of the CDR3 is TGCGCCAGCAGCCAAGAAAGACAGGGCGCGAACACCGGGGAGCTGTTTTTT. Amino acids: CASSQERQGANTGELFF.

The chain combines TRBV12-3 or TRBV12-4 with TRBJ1-1; possible D gene TRBD1, 5 bases. The CDR3 has 14 residues. Trimming shortened V by 3 bases and J by 6 bases, and 14 bases separated the two germline ends. The CDR3 DNA is TGTGCCAGCAGTTTCGCAGGTCCGGGGGCTGAAGCTTTCTTT. Protein product: CASSFAGPGAEAFF.

The chain uses TRBV7-2 and TRBJ2-2, with unresolved D. Trimming left V 6 bases short and J 4 bases short, with 12 bases between. The CDR3 extends over 14 amino acids. The V gene's germline CDR1 is SGHTA and CDR2 FQGNSA. CDR3 protein: CASRPTVLTGELFF. CDR3 bases: TGTGCCAGCAGACCAACGGTACTCACCGGGGAGCTGTTTTTT.

This clonotype was observed many times. The chain employs TRBV7-2 and TRBJ2-3; D not certain. The germline CDR1 and CDR2 sequences are SGHTA and FQGNSA. The V and J ends lost 5 bases and 2 bases respectively, with 5 bases between them. The CDR3 runs 12 residues. CDR3 loop: CASSSFTDTQYF. As DNA, the CDR3 is TGTGCCAGCAGCAGCTTCACAGATACGCAGTATTTT.

V is TRBV6-1 and J is TRBJ2-1; the D gene could be TRBD1 or TRBD2 (5 bases each). Trimming removed 7 bases at V and 7 bases at J, with 17 bases between. The CDR3 loop spans 14 amino acids. Germline V lookup: CDR1 MNHNS, CDR2 SASEGT. CDR3 bases: TGTGCCAGCACCGGGGCCCCCCGCCCTAATGAGCAGTTCTTC. As protein: CASTGAPRPNEQFF.

This clonotype was seen only a few times. The V call is TRBV12-3 or TRBV12-4, the J call TRBJ1-5; D gene unclear. Trimming removed 6 bases from V and 6 bases from J, with 9 bases in between. The CDR3 runs 12 residues. As DNA, the CDR3 is TGTGCCAGCAGATATGGGAGTCAGCCCCAGCATTTT. It codes for CASRYGSQPQHF.

This clonotype was observed at least ten times. This sequence joins TRBV7-2 and TRBJ2-1; D gene uncertain. The CDR3 is made up of 14 amino acids. CDR1 is SGHTA and CDR2 is FQGNSA in the germline V gene. V gave up 8 bases and J gave up 6 bases, with 17 bases separating them. In nucleotides, the CDR3 is TGTGCCAGCGGTCGATTCCAAGGCAGCAATGAGCAGTTCTTC. This encodes CASGRFQGSNEQFF.

In this sample, this clonotype turned up once. The junction departs from the called germline gene at one end, perhaps through a read error. This chain connects TRBV5-3 to TRBJ2-7; the D is unclear. Being an ORF, TRBV5-3 has a function that is uncertain. CDR3 length equals 15 residues. CDR3 nucleotide sequence: TGTGCCAGCAGCTTGAGCGCTAGTGGGGCCTACGAGCAGTACTTC. It encodes CASSLSASGAYEQYF.

This clonotype turned up a few times. J is TRBJ1-3 and V is TRBV10-3; D is possibly TRBD1 (5 bases). The germline CDR1 and CDR2 sequences are ENHRY and SYGVKD. V was shortened by 2 bases and J by 0 bases, with 14 bases between the two germline ends. The CDR3 extends over 17 amino acids. CDR3 sequence reads: CAISENRQLSSGNTIYF. The CDR3 DNA reads TGTGCCATCAGTGAGAACAGGCAGCTAAGCTCTGGAAACACCATATATTTT.

This clonotype was recorded a few times. CDR3 coding DNA: TGCGCCAGCAGCGACCCTCCTAGCGGTGAGCAGTTCTTC. Translation gives CASSDPPSGEQFF. The chain employs TRBV5-1 and TRBJ2-1, with TRBD2 matching 7 bases. After removal of 4 bases from V and 9 bases from J, the junction contained 7 bases not matched to a gene. Germline values: CDR1 SGHRS, CDR2 YFSETQ. The CDR3 is 13 residues long.

The chain carries TRBV19 and TRBJ1-1; 8 bases are shared with TRBD1. V lost 6 bases to trimming and J lost 4 bases; unmatched junction nucleotides: 7. CDR1 and CDR2 (germline): LNHDA, SQIVND (reference sequence). The CDR3 contains 14 residues. CDR3 bases: TGTGCCAGTAGGGACAGGGCAAGGAGCACTGAAGCTTTCTTT. Translated, it gives CASRDRARSTEAFF. Looking up the rest from reference TRBV19 and TRBJ1-1 gives the full variable domain: DGGITQSPKYLFRKEGQNVTLSCEQNLNHDAMYWYRQDPGQGLRLIYYSQIVNDFQKGDIAEGYSVSREKKESFPLTVTSAQKNPTAFYLCASRDRARSTEAFFGQGTRLTVV.

The chain uses TRBV7-4 and TRBJ2-3; D is unresolved. Germline lookup yields CDR1 SGHVT and CDR2 SQSDAQ. The CDR3 consists of 14 residues. V was clipped by 3 bases and J by 2 bases, with 9 bases between them. In DNA form, the CDR3 reads TGTGCCAGCAGCTTTGAAGCGAACACAGATACGCAGTATTTT. Amino acids: CASSFEANTDTQYF.

This chain joins TRBV23-1 and TRBJ1-5; D might be TRBD1 (5 bases). TRBV23-1 is an ORF for which the function is uncertain. Trimming removed 3 bases at V and 0 bases at J, with 18 bases between. CDR3 length: 18 amino acids. The CDR3 sequence is CASSHRQGGNYSNQPQHF. CDR3 in DNA: TGCGCCAGCAGTCACCGGCAGGGAGGGAATTATAGCAATCAGCCCCAGCATTTT.

This clonotype was seen more than once but under ten times. The gene calls are TRBV7-2 and TRBJ2-7; 10 nucleotides line up with TRBD2. J gave up 1 base and V 7 bases, and 10 bases lay outside the gene matches. Germline CDR1 and CDR2: SGHTA and FQGNSA. The CDR3 extends over 16 amino acids. In DNA form, the CDR3 reads TGTGCCAGCACCCGTGTAGCGGGAGGCCCTTCCTACGAGCAGTACTTC. Amino acid sequence: CASTRVAGGPSYEQYF.

This clonotype occurred a few times. The V and J genes are TRBV7-2 and TRBJ2-2; D is perhaps TRBD2 (5 bases). This CDR3 region has 16 residues. The V gene lost 1 base and the J gene lost 4 bases, with 13 bases spanning the gap. Looked up from germline, CDR1 is SGHTA and CDR2 is FQGNSA. This chain's CDR3 is CASSLGGKRTTGELFF. In DNA, the CDR3 is TGTGCCAGCAGCTTAGGGGGAAAGCGGACCACCGGGGAGCTGTTTTTT.

The chain employs TRBV20-1 and TRBJ1-5, with D perhaps TRBD1 (5 bases). V lost 1 base and J 7 bases, leaving 14 bases between the germline ends. The germline V gene encodes CDR1 DFQATT and CDR2 SNEGSKA (reference sequence). The CDR3 extends over 14 amino acids. The CDR3 DNA reads TGCAGTGCTAGAGCAGGGACCGGGGTACAGCCCCAGCATTTT. It yields the protein CSARAGTGVQPQHF.

This sequence joins TRBV5-1 and TRBJ1-1; tentatively, D is TRBD1 (6 bases). The V gene lost 3 bases and the J gene lost 3 bases, with 12 bases spanning the gap. The CDR3 has 14 amino acids. Germline V gene lookup returns CDR1 SGHRS and CDR2 YFSETQ. The CDR3 region is CASSSLRQDTEAFF. CDR3 DNA sequence: TGCGCCAGCAGCTCCCTAAGACAGGACACTGAAGCTTTCTTT.

This clonotype was detected a few times. The chain couples TRBV5-4 to TRBJ2-3; D remains ambiguous. V was trimmed by 4 bases and J by 0 bases, leaving 15 bases between them. The germline CDR1 and CDR2 sequences are SGHNT and YYREEE (reference sequence). The CDR3 covers 16 residues. The CDR3 here is CASSTKNSASTDTQYF. The CDR3 DNA is TGTGCCAGCAGCACGAAAAACTCGGCTAGCACAGATACGCAGTATTTT.

This chain uses TRBV11-2 with TRBJ1-6; 7 bases align to TRBD1. J lost 7 bases, V lost 4 bases, and 4 bases had no gene match. CDR1 is SGHAT and CDR2 is FQNNGV in the germline V gene. This CDR3 contains 14 residues. This chain's CDR3 is CASSSGTANSPLHF. The CDR3 bases are TGTGCCAGCAGCTCCGGGACAGCAAATTCACCCCTCCACTTT. Together with reference TRBV11-2 and TRBJ1-6, the CDR3 gives the full variable domain: EAGVAQSPRYKIIEKRQSVAFWCNPISGHATLYWYQQILGQGPKLLIQFQNNGVVDDSQLPKDRFSAERLKGVDSTLKIQPAKLEDSAVYLCASSSGTANSPLHFGNGTRLTVT.